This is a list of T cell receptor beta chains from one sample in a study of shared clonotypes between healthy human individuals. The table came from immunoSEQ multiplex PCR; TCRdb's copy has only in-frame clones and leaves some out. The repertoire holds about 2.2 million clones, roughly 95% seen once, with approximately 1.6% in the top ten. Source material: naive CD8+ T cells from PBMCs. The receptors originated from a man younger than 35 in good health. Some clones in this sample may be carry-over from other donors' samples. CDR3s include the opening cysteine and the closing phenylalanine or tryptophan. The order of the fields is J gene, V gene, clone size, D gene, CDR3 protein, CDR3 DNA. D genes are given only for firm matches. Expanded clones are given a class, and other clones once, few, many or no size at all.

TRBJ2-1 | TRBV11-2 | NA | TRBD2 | CASSWTSGMDEQFF | TGTGCCAGCAGCTGGACTAGCGGGATGGATGAGCAGTTCTTC
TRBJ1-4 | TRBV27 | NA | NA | CASSDGTEATNEKLFF | TGTGCCAGCAGTGACGGGACGGAGGCAACTAATGAAAAACTGTTTTTT
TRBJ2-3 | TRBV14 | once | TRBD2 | CASSPVAGGDTQYF | TGTGCCAGCAGCCCTGTTGCGGGAGGAGATACGCAGTATTTT
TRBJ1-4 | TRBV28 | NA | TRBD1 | CASSFGWGTGGLEANEKLFF | TGTGCCAGCAGTTTTGGGTGGGGGACAGGGGGCCTTGAGGCTAATGAAAAACTGTTTTTT
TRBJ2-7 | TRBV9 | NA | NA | CASSVASRGYEQYF | TGTGCCAGCAGCGTAGCTTCTAGGGGATACGAGCAGTACTTC
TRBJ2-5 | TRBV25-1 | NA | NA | CASSEARETQYF | TGTGCCAGCAGTGAGGCGAGAGAGACCCAGTACTTC
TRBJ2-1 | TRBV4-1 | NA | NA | CASSLLNLGVVRGNEQFF | TGCGCCAGCAGCCTCCTCAACCTGGGGGTGGTCCGCGGCAATGAGCAGTTCTTC
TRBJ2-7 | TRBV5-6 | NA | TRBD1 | CASSAGTGFYEQYF | TGTGCCAGCAGCGCCGGGACAGGCTTCTACGAGCAGTACTTC
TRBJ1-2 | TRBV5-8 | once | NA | CASSLDLTGWEGYTF | TGTGCCAGCAGCTTGGACCTGACAGGCTGGGAAGGCTACACCTTC
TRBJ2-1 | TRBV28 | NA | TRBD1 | CASRLQGAIGNEQFF | TGTGCCAGCAGGCTACAGGGGGCAATTGGCAATGAGCAGTTCTTC
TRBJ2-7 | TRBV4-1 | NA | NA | CASSQDLTVKGSEQYF | TGCGCCAGCAGCCAAGATTTGACGGTCAAAGGATCCGAGCAGTACTTC
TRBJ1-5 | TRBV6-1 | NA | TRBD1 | CASSDAPWDRGLNQPQHF | TGTGCCAGCAGTGATGCTCCTTGGGACAGGGGGCTTAATCAGCCCCAGCATTTT
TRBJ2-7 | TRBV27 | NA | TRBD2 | CASSSGTSGSDTYEQYF | TGTGCCAGCAGTTCCGGGACTAGCGGGAGTGATACCTACGAGCAGTACTTC
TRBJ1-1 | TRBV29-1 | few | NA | CSVSLPWVMNTEAFF | TGCAGCGTTTCCCTACCATGGGTCATGAACACTGAAGCTTTCTTT
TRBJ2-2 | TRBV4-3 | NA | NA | CASSQDRPGPGELFF | TGCGCCAGCAGCCAAGATCGCCCGGGACCCGGGGAGCTGTTTTTT
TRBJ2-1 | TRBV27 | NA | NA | CASSSPDYRGSSYNEQFF | TGTGCCAGCAGCTCCCCGGACTATAGGGGGAGCTCCTACAATGAGCAGTTCTTC
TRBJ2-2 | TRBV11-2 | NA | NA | CASSSNLLANTGELFF | TGTGCCAGCAGCTCCAACCTCTTAGCGAACACCGGGGAGCTGTTTTTT
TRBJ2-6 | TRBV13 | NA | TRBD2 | CASGGYSAGDMGANVLTF | TGTGCCAGCGGCGGCTATTCCGCGGGAGACATGGGGGCCAACGTCCTGACTTTC
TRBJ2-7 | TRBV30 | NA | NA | CAWSMGQGLFYEQYF | TGTGCCTGGAGTATGGGGCAGGGTCTCTTTTACGAGCAGTACTTC
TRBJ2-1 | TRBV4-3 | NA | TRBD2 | CASSPQAGSFHNEQFF | TGCGCCAGCAGCCCCCAAGCGGGGTCTTTCCACAATGAGCAGTTCTTC
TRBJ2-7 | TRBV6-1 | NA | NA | CASRALPGALDEKYF | TGTGCCAGCAGAGCCCTTCCAGGGGCTCTGGACGAGAAGTACTTC
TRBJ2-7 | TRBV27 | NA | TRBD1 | CASSSSTGQISYEQYF | TGTGCCAGCAGTTCATCTACGGGACAGATCTCCTACGAGCAGTACTTC
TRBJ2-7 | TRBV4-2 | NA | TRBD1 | CASSVDRAGYEQYF | TGTGCCAGCAGCGTCGACAGGGCGGGCTACGAGCAGTACTTC
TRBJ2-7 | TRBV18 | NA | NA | CASSPAPASYEQYF | TGTGCCAGCTCACCGGCCCCGGCGTCCTACGAGCAGTACTTC
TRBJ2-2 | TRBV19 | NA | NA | CASSIGRTGAITGELFF | TGTGCCAGTAGTATAGGCCGGACCGGGGCCATCACCGGGGAGCTGTTTTTT
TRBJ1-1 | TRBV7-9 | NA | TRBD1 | CASSNRGTEAFF | TGTGCCAGCAGCAACAGGGGGACTGAAGCTTTCTTT
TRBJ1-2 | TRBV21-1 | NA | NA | CASSKGDPNYGYTF | TGTGCCAGCAGCAAAGGAGACCCTAACTATGGCTACACCTTC
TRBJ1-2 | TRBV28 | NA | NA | CASTPTGNYGYTF | TGTGCCAGCACCCCAACGGGGAACTATGGCTACACCTTC
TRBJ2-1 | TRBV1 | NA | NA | CTSSQGLNNEQFF | TGCACCAGCAGCCAAGGGCTGAACAATGAGCAGTTCTTC
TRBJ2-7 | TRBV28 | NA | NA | CATKFGTALLSEQYF | TGTGCCACCAAATTCGGAACAGCCCTTTTGAGCGAGCAGTACTTC
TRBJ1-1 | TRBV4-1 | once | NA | CASSHTTGPRNTEAFF | TGCGCCAGCAGCCATACTACAGGGCCGCGGAACACTGAAGCTTTCTTT
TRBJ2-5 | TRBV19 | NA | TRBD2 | CASSIDGRYQETQYF | TGTGCCAGTAGTATAGACGGGAGGTACCAAGAGACCCAGTACTTC
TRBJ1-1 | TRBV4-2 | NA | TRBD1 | CASSQDPVRGLQAMNTEAFF | TGTGCCAGCAGCCAAGATCCGGTTAGGGGGCTACAAGCAATGAACACTGAAGCTTTCTTT
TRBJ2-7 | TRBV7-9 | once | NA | CASSFGGPDPYEQYF | TGTGCCAGCAGCTTCGGGGGCCCCGATCCCTACGAGCAGTACTTC
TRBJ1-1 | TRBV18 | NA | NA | CASLGPTETWGTEAFF | TGTGCCAGCTTGGGGCCGACAGAAACATGGGGCACTGAAGCTTTCTTT
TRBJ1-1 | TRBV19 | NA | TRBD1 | CASSIVATGGTEAFF | TGTGCCAGTAGTATAGTGGCTACAGGGGGCACTGAAGCTTTCTTT